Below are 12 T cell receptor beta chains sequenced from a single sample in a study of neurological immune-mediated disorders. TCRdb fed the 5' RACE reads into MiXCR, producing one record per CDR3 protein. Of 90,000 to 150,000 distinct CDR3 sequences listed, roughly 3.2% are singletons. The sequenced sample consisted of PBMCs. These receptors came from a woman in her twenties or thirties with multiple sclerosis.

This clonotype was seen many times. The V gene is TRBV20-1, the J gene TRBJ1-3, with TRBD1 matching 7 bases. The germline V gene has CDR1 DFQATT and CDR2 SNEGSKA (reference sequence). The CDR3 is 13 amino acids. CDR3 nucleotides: TGCAGCGCGCGTCAGGGGGTTGGAAACACCATATATTTT. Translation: CSARQGVGNTIYF.

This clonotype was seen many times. In nucleotides, the CDR3 is TGTGCCAGCAGCGCCAGGACAGGGCGAGAGACCCAGTACTTC. This translates into CASSARTGRETQYF. This rearrangement joins TRBV13 to TRBJ2-5; 8 bases fit TRBD1. Germline V gives CDR1 PRHDT, CDR2 FYEKMQ (reference sequence). V lost 5 bases, J lost 4 bases, and 6 bases stayed unmatched. This CDR3 has 14 residues.

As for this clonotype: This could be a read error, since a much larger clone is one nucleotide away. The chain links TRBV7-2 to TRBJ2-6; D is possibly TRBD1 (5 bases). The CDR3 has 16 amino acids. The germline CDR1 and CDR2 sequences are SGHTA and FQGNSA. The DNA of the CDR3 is TGTGCCAGCAGCTCGCTTAAGGGTACTGGGGCCAAAGTCCTGACTTTC. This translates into CASSSLKGTGAKVLTF. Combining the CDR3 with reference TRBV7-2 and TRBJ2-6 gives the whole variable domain GAGVSQSPSNKVTEKGKDVELRCDPISGHTALYWYRQSLGQGLEFLIYFQGNSAPDKSGLPSDRFSAERTGGSVSTLTIQRTQQEDSAVYLCASSSLKGTGAKVLTFGAGSRLTVL.

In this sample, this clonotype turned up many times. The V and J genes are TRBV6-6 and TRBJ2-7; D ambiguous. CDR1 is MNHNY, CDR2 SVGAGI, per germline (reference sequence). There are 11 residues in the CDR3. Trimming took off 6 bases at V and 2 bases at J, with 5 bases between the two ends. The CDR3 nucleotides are TGTGCCAGCAGCGCGACCTACGAGCAGTACTTC. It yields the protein CASSATYEQYF.

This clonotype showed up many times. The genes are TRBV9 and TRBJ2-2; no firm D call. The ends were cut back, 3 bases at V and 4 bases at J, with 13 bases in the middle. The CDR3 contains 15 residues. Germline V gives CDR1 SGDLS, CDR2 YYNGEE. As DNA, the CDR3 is TGTGCCAGCAGCGCCGAACCAGGCCCCACCGGGGAGCTGTTTTTT. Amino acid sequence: CASSAEPGPTGELFF.

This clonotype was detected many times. This CDR3 is CASRDIVGVGEAFF. In DNA, the CDR3 is TGCGCCAGCAGGGACATCGTTGGGGTCGGTGAAGCTTTCTTT. The chain couples TRBV5-1 to TRBJ1-1; D perhaps matches TRBD1 (5 bases). Germline lookup yields CDR1 SGHRS and CDR2 YFSETQ. V was trimmed by 5 bases and J by 7 bases, leaving 18 bases between them. This CDR3 has 14 amino acids.

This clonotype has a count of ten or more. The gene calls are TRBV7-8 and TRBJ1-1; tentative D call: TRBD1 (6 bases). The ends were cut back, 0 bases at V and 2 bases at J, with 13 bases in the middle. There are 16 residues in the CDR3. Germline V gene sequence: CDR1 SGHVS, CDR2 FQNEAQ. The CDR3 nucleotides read TGTGCCAGCAGCTTAGCGCTAGGGGGGACTAACACTGAAGCTTTCTTT. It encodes CASSLALGGTNTEAFF.

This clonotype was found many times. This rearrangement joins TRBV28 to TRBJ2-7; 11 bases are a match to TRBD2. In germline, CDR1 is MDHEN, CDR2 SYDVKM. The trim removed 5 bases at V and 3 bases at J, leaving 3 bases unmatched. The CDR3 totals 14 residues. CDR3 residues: CASSPGTSGYEQYF. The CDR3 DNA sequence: TGTGCCAGCAGTCCCGGGACTAGCGGCTACGAGCAGTACTTC.

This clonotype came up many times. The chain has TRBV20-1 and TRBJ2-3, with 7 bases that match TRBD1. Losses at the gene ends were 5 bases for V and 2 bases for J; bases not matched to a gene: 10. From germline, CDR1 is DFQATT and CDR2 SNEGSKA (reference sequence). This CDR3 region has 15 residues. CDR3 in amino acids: CSAGRTGVNTDTQYF. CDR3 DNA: TGCAGTGCTGGAAGGACAGGCGTAAACACAGATACGCAGTATTTT.

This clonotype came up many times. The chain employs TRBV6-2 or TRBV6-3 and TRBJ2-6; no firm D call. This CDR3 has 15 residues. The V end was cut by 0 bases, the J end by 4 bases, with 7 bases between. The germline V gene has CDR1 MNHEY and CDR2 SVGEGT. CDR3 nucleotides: TGTGCCAGCAGTTACTCGAAGCAAGGGGCCAACGTCCTGACTTTC. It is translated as CASSYSKQGANVLTF.

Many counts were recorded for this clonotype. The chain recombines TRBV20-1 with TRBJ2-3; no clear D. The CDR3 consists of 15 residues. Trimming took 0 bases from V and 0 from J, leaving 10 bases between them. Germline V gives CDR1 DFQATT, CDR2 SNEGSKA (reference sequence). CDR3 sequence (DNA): TGCAGTGCTAGAGATATTTGGGTTAGCACAGATACGCAGTATTTT. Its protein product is CSARDIWVSTDTQYF.

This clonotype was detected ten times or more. In DNA, the CDR3 is TGTGCCAGCAGTTACTCTTTTGGGACAGCGACCTACGAGCAGTACTTC. The encoded protein is CASSYSFGTATYEQYF. This chain connects TRBV6-5 to TRBJ2-7; TRBD1 matches 7 bases. This CDR3 is built from 16 residues. The J segment lost 2 bases and the V segment lost 0 bases, leaving 7 bases of the junction unmatched. The germline gives CDR1 MNHEY, CDR2 SVGAGI.